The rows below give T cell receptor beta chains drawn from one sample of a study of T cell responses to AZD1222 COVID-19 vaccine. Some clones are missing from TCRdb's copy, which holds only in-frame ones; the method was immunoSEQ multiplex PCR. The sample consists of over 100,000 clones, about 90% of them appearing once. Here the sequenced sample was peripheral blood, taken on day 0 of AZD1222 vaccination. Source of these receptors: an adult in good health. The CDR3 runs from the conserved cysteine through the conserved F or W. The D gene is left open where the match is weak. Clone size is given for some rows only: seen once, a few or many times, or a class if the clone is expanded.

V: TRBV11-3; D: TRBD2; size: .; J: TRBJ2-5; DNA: TGTGCCAGCAGCCCGGGGGGGCGGGAGGGCGGAGAGACCCAGTACTTC; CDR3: CASSPGGREGGETQYF
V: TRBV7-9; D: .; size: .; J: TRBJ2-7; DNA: TGTGCCAGCAGCTCACAAAGGTTCCCTTACGAGCAGTACTTC; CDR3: CASSSQRFPYEQYF
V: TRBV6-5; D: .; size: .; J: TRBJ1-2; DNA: TGTGCCAGCACCCCGGGGGCAGAATATGGCTACACCTTC; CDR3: CASTPGAEYGYTF
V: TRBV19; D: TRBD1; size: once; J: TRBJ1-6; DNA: TGTGCCAGTAGCCTAGGACAGGGGGCTTCACCCCTCCACTTT; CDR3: CASSLGQGASPLHF
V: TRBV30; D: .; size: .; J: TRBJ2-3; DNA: TGTGCCTGGAGTCCCCCGGGGGTCCCAGATACGCAGTATTTT; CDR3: CAWSPPGVPDTQYF
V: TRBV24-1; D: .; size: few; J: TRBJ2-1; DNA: TGTGCCACTGGGACCGCCTACAATGAGCAGTTCTTC; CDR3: CATGTAYNEQFF
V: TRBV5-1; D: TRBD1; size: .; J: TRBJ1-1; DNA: TGCGCCAGCAGCTTTCCGGGACAGGGTGAAGCTTTCTTT; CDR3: CASSFPGQGEAFF
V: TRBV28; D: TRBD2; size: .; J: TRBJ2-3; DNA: TGTGCCAGCACCTCAGCGGGAGGGCGGGAAGATACGCAGTATTTT; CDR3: CASTSAGGREDTQYF
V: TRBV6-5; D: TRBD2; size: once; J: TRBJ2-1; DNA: TGTGCCAGCAGGCGACTAGCGGGGGGGCTCAATGAGCAGTTCTTC; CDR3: CASRRLAGGLNEQFF
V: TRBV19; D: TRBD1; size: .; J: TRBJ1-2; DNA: TGTGCCAGTACCCCAGGGGGGCCACCCCGCTACACCTTC; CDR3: CASTPGGPPRYTF
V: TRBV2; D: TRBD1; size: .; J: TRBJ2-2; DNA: TGTGCCAGCAGTGCACGGACAGGGGGCACCGGGGAGCTGTTTTTT; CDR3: CASSARTGGTGELFF
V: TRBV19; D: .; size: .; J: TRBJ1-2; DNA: TGTGCCAGTAGTAAGCAGGTCCCTAACTATGGCTACACCTTC; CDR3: CASSKQVPNYGYTF
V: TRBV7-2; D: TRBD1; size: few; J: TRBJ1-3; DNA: TGTGCCAGCAGCTCCCGGGACAGCTCTGGAAACACCATATATTTT; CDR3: CASSSRDSSGNTIYF
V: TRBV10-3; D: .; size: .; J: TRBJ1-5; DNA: TGTGCCATCAGTGACCGCGGACTGGGGAGGAATCAGCCCCAGCATTTT; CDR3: CAISDRGLGRNQPQHF
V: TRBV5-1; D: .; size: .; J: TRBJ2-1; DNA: TGCGCCAGCAGCTTCCAAGCGGGCTACTACAATGAGCAGTTCTTC; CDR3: CASSFQAGYYNEQFF
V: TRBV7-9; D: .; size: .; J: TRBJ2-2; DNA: TGTGCCAGCAGCCCAGCCACTAGCAGGGGCACCGGGGAGCTGTTTTTT; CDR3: CASSPATSRGTGELFF
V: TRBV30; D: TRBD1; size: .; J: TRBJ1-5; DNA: TGTGCCTGGAGCCAGGGGGCTAAACAGCCCCAGCATTTT; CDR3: CAWSQGAKQPQHF
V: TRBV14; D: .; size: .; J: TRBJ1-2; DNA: TGTGCCAGCAGACCCAGCGGCTCTAACTATGGCTACACCTTC; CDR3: CASRPSGSNYGYTF
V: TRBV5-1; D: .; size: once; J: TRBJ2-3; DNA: TGCGCCAGCAGCTCGCCAGACCCAGATACGCAGTATTTT; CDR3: CASSSPDPDTQYF
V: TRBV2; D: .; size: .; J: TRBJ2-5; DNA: TGTGCCAGCAGTGAAATTTCAGCTCAAGCAACCCGACTGAACTTC; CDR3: CASSEISAQATRLNF
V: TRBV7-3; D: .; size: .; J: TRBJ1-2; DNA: TGTGCCAGCAGCCCACTCGGGGGAAATGGGCCGGATGGCTACACCTTC; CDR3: CASSPLGGNGPDGYTF
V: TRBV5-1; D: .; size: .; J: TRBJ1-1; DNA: TGCGCCAGCAGCTTGGATCCGGTGAACACTGAAGCTTTCTTT; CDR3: CASSLDPVNTEAFF
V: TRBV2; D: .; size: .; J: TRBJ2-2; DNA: TGTGCCAGCAGCATCCTACAGGGCGGCAAGAACACCGGGGAGCTGTTTTTT; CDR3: CASSILQGGKNTGELFF
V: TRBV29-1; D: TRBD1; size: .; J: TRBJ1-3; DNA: TGCAGCGCTCTAGGGGACAGGGGGCCTGGAAACACCATATATTTT; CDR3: CSALGDRGPGNTIYF
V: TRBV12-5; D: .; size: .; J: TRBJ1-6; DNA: TGTGCTAGTGGTTTAGATCTTATCCGGGCCGGGGGCGTTAGCTCCTATAATTCACCCCTCCACTTT; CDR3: CASGLDLIRAGGVSSYNSPLHF
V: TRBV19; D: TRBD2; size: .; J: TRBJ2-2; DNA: TGTGCCAGTAGCACCCTAGCGGGGGCCACCGGGGAGCTGTTTTTT; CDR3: CASSTLAGATGELFF
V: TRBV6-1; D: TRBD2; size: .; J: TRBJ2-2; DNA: TGTGCCAGCAGTGAATCCGGGGGGTTGGCCGGGGAGCTGTTTTTT; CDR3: CASSESGGLAGELFF
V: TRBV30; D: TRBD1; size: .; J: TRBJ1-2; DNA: TGTGCCTGGACCATCCCCTTAGGGACAGGGCATGGCTACACCTTC; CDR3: CAWTIPLGTGHGYTF